These 13 T cell receptor beta chains were sequenced from one sample in a study of long-term antiretroviral therapy in people with HIV. Version v3.0 of the immunoSEQ assay ran at survey level. The assay was immunoSEQ multiplex PCR, and TCRdb's table has in-frame clones only and misses some. The sample carries tens of thousands of clones, approximately 84% recorded once. The sample in question was unsorted PBMCs, obtained 2 years after starting antiretroviral therapy. The receptors originated from a man aged 50-59 years with HIV.

This chain uses TRBV5-1 with TRBJ2-5, with D perhaps TRBD2 (5 bases). Trimming took off 5 bases at V and 2 bases at J, with 10 bases between the two ends. CDR1 SGHRS and CDR2 YFSETQ come from the germline V gene. This CDR3 is built from 13 residues. CDR3 region: CASRISGQETQYF. DNA for the CDR3: TGCGCCAGCAGGATTTCGGGGCAAGAGACCCAGTACTTC.

The CDR3 DNA reads as TGTGCCAGTAGTATAGATCGGGGGATGGTTTTCTTT. It yields the protein CASSIDRGMVFF. J is TRBJ1-1 and V is TRBV19; perhaps TRBD1 as D (5 bases). The CDR3 contains 12 residues. V was cut by 0 bases and J by 13 bases, with 12 bases left in between. Per the germline V gene, CDR1 is LNHDA and CDR2 is SQIVND (reference sequence). The full variable domain, its missing parts supplied by reference TRBV19 and TRBJ1-1, is DGGITQSPKYLFRKEGQNVTLSCEQNLNHDAMYWYRQDPGQGLRLIYYSQIVNDFQKGDIAEGYSVSREKKESFPLTVTSAQKNPTAFYLCASSIDRGMVFFGQGTRLTVV.

The V and J genes are TRBV9 and TRBJ2-7; 12 bases are shared with TRBD2. With V trimmed by 0 bases and J by 6 bases, 4 bases remained unmatched. Germline V gene sequence: CDR1 SGDLS, CDR2 YYNGEE. This CDR3 is built from 15 residues. The CDR3 spells CASSVATTSGSEQYF. The CDR3 nucleotides are TGTGCCAGCAGCGTAGCTACGACTAGCGGGAGCGAGCAGTACTTC.

The CDR3 sequence: CASSLSYDRASVGYTF. Written as DNA, the CDR3 is TGTGCCAGCAGCTTAAGCTATGACAGGGCTTCGGTTGGCTACACCTTC. V usage is TRBV7-9 and J usage is TRBJ1-2; the match to TRBD1 covers 7 bases. V lost 2 bases to trimming and J lost 7 bases; unmatched junction nucleotides: 13. Germline values: CDR1 SEHNR, CDR2 FQNEAQ (reference sequence). The CDR3 is 16 amino acids. Full variable domain (outside the CDR3, taken from reference TRBV7-9 and TRBJ1-2): DTGVSQNPRHKITKRGQNVTFRCDPISEHNRLYWYRQTLGQGPEFLTYFQNEAQLEKSRLLSDRFSAERPKGSFSTLEIQRTEQGDSAMYLCASSLSYDRASVGYTFGSGTRLTVV.

This chain uses TRBV18 with TRBJ2-1, with D uncertain. CDR3 length: 12 residues. Trimming left V 1 base short and J 8 bases short, with 6 bases between. Germline V gives CDR1 KGHSH, CDR2 LQKENI. The CDR3 here is CASSPRSHEQFF. The CDR3 DNA reads TGTGCCAGCTCACCACGCAGCCATGAGCAGTTCTTC.

This sequence joins TRBV27 and TRBJ1-3; 7 positions agree with TRBD1. This CDR3 comprises 15 residues. Trimming cost V 9 bases and J 2 bases; bases outside gene matches: 10. Germline V CDR1 and CDR2: MNHEY, SMNVEV (reference sequence). For the CDR3, the DNA is TGTGCCAGTGCGGATACTGGGACAGCTGGAAACACCATATATTTT. Translation: CASADTGTAGNTIYF.

The chain is built from TRBV30 and TRBJ2-7, with TRBD2 matching over 8 bases. The CDR3 totals 14 residues. Germline V gene lookup returns CDR1 GTSNPN and CDR2 SVGIG (reference sequence). V lost 2 bases to trimming and J lost 2 bases; unmatched junction nucleotides: 5. CDR3 sequence (DNA): TGTGCCTGGAGTCTTCTAGCGGGCCCCTACGAGCAGTACTTC. This sequence encodes CAWSLLAGPYEQYF.

The chain uses TRBV5-6 and TRBJ1-6; D unresolved. This CDR3 spans 14 amino acids. CDR1 and CDR2 (germline): SGHDT, YYEEEE. The V and J ends lost 0 bases and 10 bases respectively, with 11 bases between them. Here the CDR3 reads CASSLAGFGSPLHF. As DNA, the CDR3 is TGTGCCAGCAGCTTGGCCGGATTTGGATCACCCCTCCACTTT.

This chain uses TRBV4-3 with TRBJ1-6; no reliable D call. Germline V gives CDR1 LGHNA, CDR2 YSLEER. This CDR3 region has 17 residues. The V gene lost 0 bases and the J gene lost 7 bases, with 16 bases spanning the gap. This CDR3 is CASSQDPYEFWNSPLHF. The CDR3 DNA sequence: TGCGCCAGCAGCCAAGACCCATACGAATTCTGGAATTCACCCCTCCACTTT.

The chain combines TRBV5-6 with TRBJ2-6, with D perhaps matching TRBD2 (6 bases). Germline V gene sequence: CDR1 SGHDT, CDR2 YYEEEE. V was pared by 4 bases and J by 0 bases, with 14 bases between. This CDR3 contains 17 residues. Here the CDR3 reads CASSPGLLLSGANVLTF. The CDR3 DNA is TGTGCCAGCAGCCCGGGACTTCTACTCTCTGGGGCCAACGTCCTGACTTTC.

J is TRBJ2-7 and V is TRBV5-1, with D perhaps TRBD1 or TRBD2 (7 bases each). V lost 0 bases and J 2 bases, leaving 12 bases between the germline ends. The germline gives CDR1 SGHRS, CDR2 YFSETQ. CDR3 size: 15 residues. CDR3 in amino acids: CASSLAPGGAYEQYF. DNA for the CDR3: TGCGCCAGCAGCTTGGCCCCAGGGGGGGCCTACGAGCAGTACTTC.

The chain links TRBV5-6 to TRBJ1-1, with a weak D call TRBD1 (5 bases). CDR1 is SGHDT and CDR2 is YYEEEE in the germline V gene. Trimming left V 4 bases short and J 5 bases short, with 18 bases between. This CDR3 comprises 15 residues. Written as DNA, the CDR3 is TGTGCCAGCAGCCCCGAATGGGGGGGTTGGACTGAAGCTTTCTTT. Protein: CASSPEWGGWTEAFF. Drawing the rest from reference TRBV5-6 and TRBJ1-1, the complete variable domain is DAGVTQSPTHLIKTRGQQVTLRCSPKSGHDTVSWYQQALGQGPQFIFQYYEEEERQRGNFPDRFSGHQFPNYSSELNVNALLLGDSALYLCASSPEWGGWTEAFFGQGTRLTVV.

This chain connects TRBV5-1 to TRBJ2-2; D gene unclear. The germline V gene has CDR1 SGHRS and CDR2 YFSETQ. V was clipped by 1 base and J by 2 bases, with 0 bases between them. The CDR3 has 12 amino acids. The CDR3 sequence is CASSLNTGELFF. The CDR3 coding sequence is TGCGCCAGCAGCTTGAACACCGGGGAGCTGTTTTTT.